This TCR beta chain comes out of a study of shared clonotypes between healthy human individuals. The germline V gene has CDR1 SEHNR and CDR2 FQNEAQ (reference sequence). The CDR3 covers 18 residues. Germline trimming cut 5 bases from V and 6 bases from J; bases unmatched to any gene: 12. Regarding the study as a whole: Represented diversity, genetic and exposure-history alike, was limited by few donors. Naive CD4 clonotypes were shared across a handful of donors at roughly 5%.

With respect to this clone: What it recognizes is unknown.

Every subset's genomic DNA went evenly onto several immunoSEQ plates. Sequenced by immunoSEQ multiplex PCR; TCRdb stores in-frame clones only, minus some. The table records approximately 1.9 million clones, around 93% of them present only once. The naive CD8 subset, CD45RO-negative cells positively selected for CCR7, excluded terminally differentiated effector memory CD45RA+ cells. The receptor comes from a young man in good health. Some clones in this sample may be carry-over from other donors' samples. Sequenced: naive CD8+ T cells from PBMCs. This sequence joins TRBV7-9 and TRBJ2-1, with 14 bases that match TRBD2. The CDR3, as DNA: TGTGCCAGCAGCCTAGGACTAGCGGGAGGAGGTTTAGGCAATGAGCAGTTCTTC. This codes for CASSLGLAGGGLGNEQFF.